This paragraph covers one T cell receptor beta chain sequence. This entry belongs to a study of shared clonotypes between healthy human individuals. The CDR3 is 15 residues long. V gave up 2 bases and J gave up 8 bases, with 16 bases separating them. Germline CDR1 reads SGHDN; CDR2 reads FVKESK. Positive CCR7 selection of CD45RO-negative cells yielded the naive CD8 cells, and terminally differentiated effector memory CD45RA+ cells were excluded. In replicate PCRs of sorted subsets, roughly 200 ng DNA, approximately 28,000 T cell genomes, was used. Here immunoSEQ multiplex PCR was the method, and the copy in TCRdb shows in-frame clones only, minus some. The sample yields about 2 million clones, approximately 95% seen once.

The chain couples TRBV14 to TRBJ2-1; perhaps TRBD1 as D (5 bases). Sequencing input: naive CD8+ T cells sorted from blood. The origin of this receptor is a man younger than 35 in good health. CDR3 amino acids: CASSQFRVIVDEQFF. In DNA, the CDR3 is TGTGCCAGCAGCCAATTCAGGGTAATAGTGGATGAGCAGTTCTTC.